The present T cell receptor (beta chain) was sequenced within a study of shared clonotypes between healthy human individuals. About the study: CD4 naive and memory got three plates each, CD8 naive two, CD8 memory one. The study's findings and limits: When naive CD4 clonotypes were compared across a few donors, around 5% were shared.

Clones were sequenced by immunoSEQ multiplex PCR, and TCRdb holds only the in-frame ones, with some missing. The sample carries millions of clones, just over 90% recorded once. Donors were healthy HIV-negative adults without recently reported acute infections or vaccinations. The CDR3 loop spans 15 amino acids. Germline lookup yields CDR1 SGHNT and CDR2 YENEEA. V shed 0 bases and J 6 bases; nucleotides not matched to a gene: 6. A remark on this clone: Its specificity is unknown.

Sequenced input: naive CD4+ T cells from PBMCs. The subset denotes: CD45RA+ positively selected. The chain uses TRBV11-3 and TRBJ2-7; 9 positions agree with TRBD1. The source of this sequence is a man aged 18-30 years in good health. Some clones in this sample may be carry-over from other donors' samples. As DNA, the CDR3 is TGTGCCAGCAGCTTAGAAGGACAGGGGATAACCGAGCAGTACTTC. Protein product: CASSLEGQGITEQYF.